This T cell receptor beta chain was identified during a study of somatic mutations in cytotoxic T cells in rheumatoid arthritis. How the authors handled the data: Patient CD8+ clones exceeding 1% seldom corresponded to published virus-specific TCRB sequences. Libraries were prepared by immunoSEQ multiplex PCR; TCRdb keeps only in-frame clonotypes and omits some of them. V, J and clone size are those of that table, while D and trimming were read from the DNA. The sample holds roughly 11,000 clones, roughly 71% seen once. Note on this clone: Its antigen is as yet unknown.

Trimming left V 6 bases short and J 6 bases short, with 12 bases between. Germline-derived CDR1 and CDR2 are SEHNR and FQNEAQ (reference sequence). The CDR3 runs to 12 residues. Notes on the study in general: In the expanded CD8+ clones, the antigen targets remained unknown. Exceedance of 20% of CD8+ cells by the largest CD8+ clone occurred in about an eighth of the roughly 60 patients. TRBV07 appeared slightly underrepresented in the rheumatoid arthritis patients. That finding was not adjusted to account for multiple comparisons.

The chain uses TRBV7-9 and TRBJ2-7; the D gene is possibly TRBD1 (5 bases). Sequenced material: CD8+ T cells sorted from blood. This sequence originates from an adult with rheumatoid arthritis. The CDR3 sequence is CASSSGSGEQYF. In DNA, the CDR3 is TGTGCCAGCAGTTCAGGGTCGGGCGAGCAGTACTTC.